Listed below are T cell receptor beta chains from one sample, sequenced in a study of blood T cell repertoires in COVID-19. Assay: immunoSEQ multiplex PCR; the TCRdb copy retains only in-frame clones and omits some. The profile shows roughly 81,000 clones, 80% to 90% of them singletons. The specimen sequenced was peripheral blood. All receptors come from a man at least 80 years old with active or convalescent COVID-19. The CDR3 runs from the conserved cysteine through the conserved F or W. Each record gives: V gene, J gene, clone size, CDR3 length, D gene, CDR3 DNA, CDR3 protein. A D gene is named only where the DNA matches it firmly. Not all rows give a size; the values are once, few, many and, for expanded clones, a class.

TRBV2,TRBJ1-1,NA,14,NA,TGTGCCAGCAGTCCCAGGGGAGGGAGTTGGATGGCTTTCTTT,CASSPRGGSWMAFF
TRBV2,TRBJ2-1,NA,13,TRBD2,TGTGCCAGCAGTGAAGAAAGGACTAGCGGAGAGTTCTTC,CASSEERTSGEFF
TRBV18,TRBJ1-1,few,16,NA,TGTGCCAGCTCAAGGGGTATCCCAGGGGCGAACACTGAAGCTTTCTTT,CASSRGIPGANTEAFF
TRBV14,TRBJ1-4,NA,13,NA,TGTGCCAGCAGCCAACAGGTTAATGAAAAACTGTTTTTT,CASSQQVNEKLFF
TRBV4-2,TRBJ1-2,NA,16,NA,TGTGCCAGCAGCCACCCACGGGGGGGAACTAACTATGGCTACACCTTC,CASSHPRGGTNYGYTF
TRBV5-1,TRBJ1-2,NA,12,TRBD1,TGCGCCAGCAGCCCCGGGACAGATGGCTACACCTTC,CASSPGTDGYTF
TRBV28,TRBJ2-1,NA,20,NA,TGTGCCAGCAGTTTAGCGGGGTTTGGTAGCGCACCGAGCTCCTACAATGAGCAGTTCTTC,CASSLAGFGSAPSSYNEQFF
TRBV14,TRBJ2-5,NA,17,TRBD2,TGTGCCAGCAGCCAAGATCAGACTAGCGGGAGTAGAGAGACCCAGTACTTC,CASSQDQTSGSRETQYF
TRBV5-1,TRBJ1-4,few,19,TRBD1,TGCGCCAGCAGCTACGGGACAGGGGGCGGCAGGGGTACTAATGAAAAACTGTTTTTT,CASSYGTGGGRGTNEKLFF
TRBV15,TRBJ2-2,NA,15,TRBD1,TGTGCCACCGCCAGGGGACAGCAGAACACCGGGGAGCTGTTTTTT,CATARGQQNTGELFF
TRBV25-1,TRBJ1-2,NA,13,TRBD1,TGTGCCAGCAGAACCGGGACAGGGCATGGCTACACCTTC,CASRTGTGHGYTF
TRBV6-5,TRBJ1-1,NA,14,TRBD1,TGTGCCAGCAGTTACGGACAGGGCTACACTGAAGCTTTCTTT,CASSYGQGYTEAFF
TRBV12-3/TRBV12-4,TRBJ1-2,NA,13,NA,TGTGCCAGCAGTTTAGAGACAGGCTATGGCTACACCTTC,CASSLETGYGYTF
TRBV4-1,TRBJ2-7,NA,16,TRBD2,TGCGCCAGCAGCCAAGATAGGTCGGGGGGGCGGTACGAGCAGTACTTC,CASSQDRSGGRYEQYF
TRBV5-4,TRBJ2-3,NA,16,TRBD2,TGTGCCAGCAGCTCCGGGACTAGCGGGTACACAGATACGCAGTATTTT,CASSSGTSGYTDTQYF
TRBV4-2,TRBJ2-7,NA,15,TRBD2,TGTGCCAGCAGCCAAGTGTCCAGCGGGAGTTACGAGCAGTACTTC,CASSQVSSGSYEQYF
TRBV6-2/TRBV6-3,TRBJ2-1,NA,11,NA,TGTGCCAGCAGTTACTACGGGGAGCAGTTCTTC,CASSYYGEQFF
TRBV19,TRBJ1-2,NA,14,NA,TGTGCCAGTAGGGTCTCCGGGGCTAACTATGGCTACACCTTC,CASRVSGANYGYTF
TRBV2,TRBJ2-5,NA,16,NA,TGTGCCAGCAGGGTCTTCAGCGGCCCGTACCAAGAGACCCAGTACTTC,CASRVFSGPYQETQYF
TRBV4-3,TRBJ2-2,once,15,NA,TGCGCCAGCAGCCACAACAGCGGTAACACCGGGGAGCTGTTTTTT,CASSHNSGNTGELFF
TRBV12-3/TRBV12-4,TRBJ1-1,once,11,NA,TGTGCCAGCAGACAAAACACTGAAGCTTTCTTT,CASRQNTEAFF
TRBV23-1,TRBJ1-2,NA,14,NA,TGCGCCAGCAGTTGCCGGAGCCCTGAGTATGGCTACACCTTC,CASSCRSPEYGYTF
TRBV29-1,TRBJ2-3,NA,14,TRBD2,TGCAGCGTTGAAACTAGCGGGAGAGCAGATACGCAGTATTTT,CSVETSGRADTQYF
TRBV28,TRBJ1-6,NA,13,NA,TGTGCTTGGCGGGTTAGCTATAATTCACCCCTCCACTTT,CAWRVSYNSPLHF
TRBV7-9,TRBJ2-3,once,16,TRBD2,TGTGCCAGCAGCTTAGTTCTAGCGGAGAGCACAGATACGCAGTATTTT,CASSLVLAESTDTQYF
TRBV30,TRBJ1-2,NA,14,TRBD1,TGTGCCTGGGAGACAGGGCAAGATCTTTATGGCTACACCTTC,CAWETGQDLYGYTF
TRBV6-5,TRBJ1-1,once,13,NA,TGTGCCAGCACAGTGGACATACTCACTGAAGCTTTCTTT,CASTVDILTEAFF
TRBV18,TRBJ1-2,NA,16,TRBD1,TGTGCCAGCTCACCAGGGACAGGGGGCGATCTCTATGGCTACACCTTC,CASSPGTGGDLYGYTF
TRBV5-1,TRBJ2-5,NA,21,TRBD2,TGCGCCAGCAGCTCCCCACCCCCCAGACTAGCGGGGGGGGACCCACAAGAGACCCAGTACTTC,CASSSPPPRLAGGDPQETQYF
TRBV10-2,TRBJ1-1,NA,14,NA,TGCGCCAGCAGCCAAGGGGGGGTGAACACTGAAGCTTTCTTT,CASSQGGVNTEAFF
TRBV19,TRBJ1-2,once,12,NA,TGTGCCAGTAGTCGGGAAGCCTCTGGCTACACCTTC,CASSREASGYTF
TRBV19,TRBJ1-5,NA,14,NA,TGTGCCAGTAGTATAACAGGTGCAAATCAGCCCCAGCATTTT,CASSITGANQPQHF
TRBV27,TRBJ2-7,NA,13,NA,TGTGCCAGCAGTTGGGAGGAGTCCTACGAGCAGTACTTC,CASSWEESYEQYF
TRBV7-9,TRBJ1-4,NA,15,TRBD1,TGTGCCAGCAGCCTCGCTCGACAGGGGAATGAAAAACTGTTTTTT,CASSLARQGNEKLFF
TRBV10-3,TRBJ2-3,NA,14,NA,TGTGCCATCGGTTGGCAGGGGAACACAGATACGCAGTATTTT,CAIGWQGNTDTQYF
TRBV4-1,TRBJ2-2,NA,18,TRBD2,TGCGCCAGCAGCCCCCGGCTAGCGGGAGGGACGGACACCGGGGAGCTGTTTTTT,CASSPRLAGGTDTGELFF
TRBV18,TRBJ2-1,NA,13,NA,TGTGCCAGCTCACGGGGGGTTTTTGATGAGCAGTTCTTC,CASSRGVFDEQFF
TRBV5-8,TRBJ1-1,NA,16,NA,TGTGCCAGCAGCAGGCCGGGAGCCCACTTGAACACTGAAGCTTTCTTT,CASSRPGAHLNTEAFF
TRBV6-2/TRBV6-3,TRBJ2-1,NA,17,TRBD2,TGTGCCAGCAGTTACGCCAGGACTAGCGGGTTCCACAATGAGCAGTTCTTC,CASSYARTSGFHNEQFF
TRBV5-8,TRBJ2-5,NA,15,TRBD1,TGTGCCAGCAGCTTGGGGGACAGGGTCCAAGAGACCCAGTACTTC,CASSLGDRVQETQYF
TRBV5-4,TRBJ2-7,NA,16,TRBD2,TGTGCCAGCAGTTATGTTAGCGGGAGGGCCGGTGACGAGCAGTACTTC,CASSYVSGRAGDEQYF
TRBV19,TRBJ2-1,NA,17,TRBD2,TGTGCCAGTAGTTTAGGGTCAGGCGGGAGCCCTTACAATGAGCAGTTCTTC,CASSLGSGGSPYNEQFF
TRBV6-5,TRBJ2-7,NA,12,NA,TGTGCCACCCGACAGAGAACTTACGAGCAGTACTTC,CATRQRTYEQYF
TRBV5-5,TRBJ2-5,once,14,TRBD1,TGTGCCAGCAGGGCAGTGACAGGGTCAGAGACCCAGTACTTC,CASRAVTGSETQYF
TRBV29-1,TRBJ2-3,NA,13,NA,TGCAGCGTTGACTTACTCAGCACAGATACGCAGTATTTT,CSVDLLSTDTQYF
TRBV3-1/TRBV3-2,TRBJ1-3,NA,14,NA,TGTGCCAGCAGCCCGACGGGCTCTGGAAACACCATATATTTT,CASSPTGSGNTIYF
TRBV7-9,TRBJ2-7,NA,14,TRBD1,TGTGCCAGCAGCTTATCTGGGACAGACTACGAGCAGTACTTC,CASSLSGTDYEQYF
TRBV7-2,TRBJ1-2,NA,15,NA,TGTGCCAGCAGCTCGGAACAGGGTAAAGGTGATGGCTACACCTTC,CASSSEQGKGDGYTF
TRBV13,TRBJ1-2,NA,16,TRBD1,TGTGCCAGCAGCTTAGGCCGAGGGGGCGCTTCCTATGGCTACACCTTC,CASSLGRGGASYGYTF
TRBV2,TRBJ2-7,NA,15,TRBD2,TGTGCCAGCAGCGTGGGACTAGCGGCGTCCTACGAGCAGTACTTC,CASSVGLAASYEQYF
TRBV2,TRBJ2-7,few,17,TRBD2,TGTGCCAGCAGTGTGGACAAGTTAGCGGGAGTGACCTACGAGCAGTACTTC,CASSVDKLAGVTYEQYF
TRBV7-9,TRBJ2-4,few,15,NA,TGTGCCAGCAGCCCCCCCGGACAGATAAAAAACATTCAGTACTTC,CASSPPGQIKNIQYF
TRBV25-1,TRBJ1-3,NA,15,NA,TGTGCCAGCAGTGTCGACAGACCCTCTGGAAACACCATATATTTT,CASSVDRPSGNTIYF
TRBV7-2,TRBJ2-5,NA,15,NA,TGTGCCACCGAAGGTGGAGGCCTTCCCCAAGAGACCCAGTACTTC,CATEGGGLPQETQYF
TRBV5-1,TRBJ2-7,NA,17,TRBD2,TGCGCCAGCAGCTGGGGACTAGCGGGAGGCTCGGTCAACGAGCAGTACTTC,CASSWGLAGGSVNEQYF